These T cell receptor beta chains were read from a single sample in a study of blood T cell repertoires in COVID-19. The repertoire was sequenced with immunoSEQ multiplex PCR; TCRdb's copy has only in-frame clones and lacks some. The sample includes around 67,000 clones, about 83% of them seen just once. The sample comprised peripheral blood. The receptors stem from a man over 45 with active COVID-19. CDR3s include the opening cysteine and the closing phenylalanine or tryptophan. The order of the fields is clone size, J gene, V gene, D gene, CDR3 protein, CDR3 DNA. The D gene is left open where the match is weak. Part of the rows lack a size; the others show once, few, many or a class for expanded clones.

.,TRBJ1-5,TRBV28,.,CASSFKSAGPWGPQHF,TGTGCCAGCAGTTTCAAATCTGCAGGGCCCTGGGGGCCCCAGCATTTT
.,TRBJ2-7,TRBV5-5,.,CASSLGAQGVYEQYF,TGTGCCAGCAGCTTGGGTGCACAGGGAGTCTACGAGCAGTACTTC
.,TRBJ1-5,TRBV15,.,CATSRPPVGSNQPQHF,TGTGCCACCAGCAGACCCCCCGTCGGGAGCAATCAGCCCCAGCATTTT
.,TRBJ2-7,TRBV6-5,.,CASSSQEATSYEQYF,TGTGCCAGCAGTTCCCAGGAGGCGACCTCCTACGAGCAGTACTTC
.,TRBJ2-7,TRBV28,TRBD2,CASSRPGTSAYEQYF,TGTGCCAGCAGCCGTCCCGGGACTAGCGCCTACGAGCAGTACTTC
.,TRBJ2-5,TRBV5-1,.,CASSLEGETQYF,TGCGCCAGCAGCTTAGAGGGAGAGACCCAGTACTTC
.,TRBJ2-3,TRBV9,TRBD2,CASSVTSGTDTQYF,TGTGCCAGCAGCGTGACTAGCGGCACAGATACGCAGTATTTT
.,TRBJ2-1,TRBV25-1,.,CASLRGNEQFF,TGTGCCAGCCTACGGGGCAATGAGCAGTTCTTC
.,TRBJ1-6,TRBV27,TRBD1,CASSFTGGSSYNSPLHF,TGTGCCAGCAGTTTTACAGGGGGGAGCTCCTATAATTCACCCCTCCACTTT
few,TRBJ2-7,TRBV9,.,CASSEDAGYYEQYF,TGTGCCAGCAGCGAGGATGCAGGGTACTACGAGCAGTACTTC
.,TRBJ2-5,TRBV3-1/TRBV3-2,.,CASSPRDFQETQYF,TGTGCCAGCAGCCCACGGGACTTCCAAGAGACCCAGTACTTC
.,TRBJ2-7,TRBV7-8,.,CASSFRGWGEQYF,TGTGCCAGCAGCTTCCGGGGTTGGGGCGAGCAGTACTTC
.,TRBJ2-5,TRBV24-1,.,CATSEEGAETQYF,TGTGCCACCAGTGAGGAGGGGGCTGAGACCCAGTACTTC
.,TRBJ1-2,TRBV27,TRBD1,CASSLSPTGNYGYTF,TGTGCCAGCAGTTTATCTCCGACAGGGAACTATGGCTACACCTTC
.,TRBJ1-2,TRBV2,.,CASSTTIGDNGYTF,TGTGCCAGCAGTACAACTATAGGGGATAATGGCTACACCTTC
.,TRBJ2-3,TRBV10-2,TRBD1,CASRKDRDTDTQYF,TGCGCCAGCAGGAAGGACAGGGACACAGATACGCAGTATTTT
few,TRBJ1-5,TRBV16,TRBD1,CASSLKQGNQPQHF,TGTGCCAGCAGCCTAAAACAGGGGAATCAGCCCCAGCATTTT
few,TRBJ1-1,TRBV18,.,CASSPELTNTEAFF,TGTGCCAGCTCACCAGAGCTTACGAACACTGAAGCTTTCTTT
.,TRBJ2-5,TRBV4-3,.,CASSQDVQVETQYF,TGCGCCAGCAGCCAAGATGTACAGGTAGAGACCCAGTACTTC
.,TRBJ2-4,TRBV18,.,CASSPRGGAKNIQYF,TGTGCCAGCTCACCCCGGGGTGGAGCCAAAAACATTCAGTACTTC
.,TRBJ2-7,TRBV6-6,.,CASSYLRGESSYEQYF,TGTGCCAGCAGTTACCTCAGGGGGGAAAGCTCCTACGAGCAGTACTTC
.,TRBJ2-3,TRBV6-5,.,CASTSHTDTQYF,TGTGCCAGCACGAGCCACACAGATACGCAGTATTTT
.,TRBJ2-7,TRBV6-2/TRBV6-3,TRBD2,CASSFATSGTYEQYF,TGTGCCAGCAGTTTTGCGACTAGCGGTACCTACGAGCAGTACTTC
.,TRBJ2-7,TRBV11-1,TRBD1,CASSPRTGPLYEQYF,TGTGCCAGCAGCCCTCGGACAGGCCCTCTCTACGAGCAGTACTTC
.,TRBJ2-3,TRBV4-2,TRBD2,CASSQERSGGAEPDTQYF,TGTGCCAGCAGCCAAGAACGAAGCGGGGGGGCCGAACCAGATACGCAGTATTTT
once,TRBJ2-7,TRBV7-2,.,CASSLVVNGGEQYF,TGTGCCAGCAGCTTAGTGGTAAACGGAGGGGAGCAGTACTTC
.,TRBJ2-1,TRBV29-1,TRBD1,CSAVGQGGSEQFF,TGCAGCGCTGTGGGACAGGGGGGTTCTGAGCAGTTCTTC
.,TRBJ2-3,TRBV5-6,.,CASSRPGVSTDTQYF,TGTGCCAGCAGCCGGCCAGGGGTCTCCACAGATACGCAGTATTTT
.,TRBJ2-3,TRBV29-1,.,CSVAQMDTQYF,TGCAGCGTTGCCCAGATGGATACGCAGTATTTT
once,TRBJ2-3,TRBV4-1,TRBD2,CASSPTSGAVGTQYF,TGCGCCAGCAGCCCGACTAGCGGGGCTGTAGGTACGCAGTATTTT
.,TRBJ1-3,TRBV7-2,TRBD1,CASSAPLGQGFLSGNTIYF,TGTGCCAGCAGCGCCCCCCTGGGACAGGGCTTCCTCTCTGGAAACACCATATATTTT
.,TRBJ2-1,TRBV14,.,CASSRPGYSSYNEQFF,TGTGCCAGCAGCCGTCCGGGATACAGCTCCTACAATGAGCAGTTCTTC
once,TRBJ1-5,TRBV3-1/TRBV3-2,.,CASSSQGSQPQHF,TGTGCCAGCAGTTCACAGGGAAGTCAGCCCCAGCATTTT
.,TRBJ1-2,TRBV11-2,.,CASRPGGGGYGYTF,TGTGCCAGCAGGCCGGGGGGGGGTGGCTATGGCTACACCTTC
few,TRBJ2-7,TRBV7-9,TRBD1,CASSPLRGTGTYEQYF,TGTGCCAGCAGCCCCCTACGGGGGACAGGGACCTACGAGCAGTACTTC
.,TRBJ1-5,TRBV6-2/TRBV6-3,TRBD1,CASSRTGYDQPQHF,TGTGCCAGCAGTCGGACAGGGTACGATCAGCCCCAGCATTTT
.,TRBJ2-3,TRBV4-3,.,CASSQDAGWMPDTQYF,TGCGCCAGCAGCCAAGATGCAGGGTGGATGCCAGATACGCAGTATTTT
.,TRBJ2-2,TRBV6-5,.,CASTAGQLFTGELFF,TGTGCCAGCACCGCGGGCCAGTTATTCACCGGGGAGCTGTTTTTT
.,TRBJ2-3,TRBV7-8,TRBD2,CASSLLTASGRARDTQYF,TGTGCCAGCAGCTTACTCACCGCTAGCGGGAGGGCCAGAGATACGCAGTATTTT
few,TRBJ1-5,TRBV11-3,.,CASIKGGSQPQHF,TGTGCCAGCATCAAAGGGGGATCTCAGCCCCAGCATTTT
.,TRBJ2-7,TRBV19,TRBD2,CASTAPASGRQYF,TGTGCCAGTACCGCCCCGGCTAGCGGTCGGCAGTACTTC